This note documents a single TCR beta chain sequence. Germline V gives CDR1 SGHRS, CDR2 YFSETQ. The junction had 9 bases not matched to a gene; V was cut back by 0 bases and J by 3 bases. The CDR3 is 17 amino acids. The sample comes from a study of blood T cell repertoires in COVID-19. About the study: Some COVID-19 samples were acute and others convalescent; all came from the United States, Italy and Spain.

Profiled with immunoSEQ multiplex PCR; TCRdb holds only in-frame clones, not every one. The sample consists of approximately 100,000 clones, about 91% of them appearing once. This chain uses TRBV5-1 with TRBJ1-1, with TRBD1 identical over 9 bases. This clonotype was sampled from a human donor in a cohort sampled during active COVID-19. The sequencing sample was made of peripheral blood. Written as DNA, the CDR3 is TGCGCCAGCAGCTTGGGAGTGACAGGGGGATTGCACACTGAAGCTTTCTTT. Its protein product is CASSLGVTGGLHTEAFF.